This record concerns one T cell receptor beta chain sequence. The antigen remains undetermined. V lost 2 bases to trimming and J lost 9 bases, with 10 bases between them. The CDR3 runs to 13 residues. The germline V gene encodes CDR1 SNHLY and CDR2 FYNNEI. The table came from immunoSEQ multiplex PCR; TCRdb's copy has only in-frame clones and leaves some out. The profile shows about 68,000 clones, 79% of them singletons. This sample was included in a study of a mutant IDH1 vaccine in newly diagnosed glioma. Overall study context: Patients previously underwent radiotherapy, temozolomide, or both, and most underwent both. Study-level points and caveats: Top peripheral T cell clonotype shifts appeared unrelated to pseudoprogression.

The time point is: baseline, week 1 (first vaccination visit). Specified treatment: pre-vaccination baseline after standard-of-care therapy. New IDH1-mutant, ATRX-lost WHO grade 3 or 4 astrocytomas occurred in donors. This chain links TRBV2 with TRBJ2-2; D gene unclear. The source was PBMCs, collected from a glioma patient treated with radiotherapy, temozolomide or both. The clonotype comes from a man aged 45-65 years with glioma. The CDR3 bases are TGTGCCAGCAGTGAACCCCTACACCGGGAGCTGTTTTTT. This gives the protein CASSEPLHRELFF.